This T cell receptor beta chain was documented in a study of shared clonotypes between healthy human individuals. General study findings and limits: Blood was the sole source, and tissue repertoires probably differ. Among non-shared clonotypes, generation probabilities were lower than among those shared by all four donors.

With respect to this clone: Its antigen is unknown.

V lost 3 bases, J lost 6 bases, and 0 bases stayed unmatched. Germline V gene lookup returns CDR1 MDHEN and CDR2 SYDVKM. This CDR3 has 13 amino acids. It was CD45RO-negative cells, positively selected for CCR7, that made up naive CD8 cells, with terminally differentiated effector memory CD45RA+ cells excluded. At a deep level, the assay was run. Here immunoSEQ multiplex PCR was the method, and the copy in TCRdb shows in-frame clones only, minus some. The sample holds about 2 million clones, approximately 94% seen once. The chain employs TRBV28 and TRBJ1-4, with TRBD1 matching 8 bases. Sequencing was performed on naive CD8+ T cells sorted from blood. This clonotype was sampled from a young man in good health. CDR3 amino acids: CASSLGQDEKLFF. The CDR3 DNA follows: TGTGCCAGCAGTTTGGGACAGGATGAAAAACTGTTTTTT.